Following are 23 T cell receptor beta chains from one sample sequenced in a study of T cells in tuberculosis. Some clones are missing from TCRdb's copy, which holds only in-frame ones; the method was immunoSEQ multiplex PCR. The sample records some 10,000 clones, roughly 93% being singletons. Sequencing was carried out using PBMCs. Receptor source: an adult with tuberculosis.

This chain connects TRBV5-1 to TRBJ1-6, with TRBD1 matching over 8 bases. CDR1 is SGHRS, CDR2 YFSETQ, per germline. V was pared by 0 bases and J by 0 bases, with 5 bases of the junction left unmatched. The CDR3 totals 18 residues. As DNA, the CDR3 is TGCGCCAGCAGCTTGGGAAGGGACAGGAGCTCCTATAATTCACCCCTCCACTTT. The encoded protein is CASSLGRDRSSYNSPLHF.

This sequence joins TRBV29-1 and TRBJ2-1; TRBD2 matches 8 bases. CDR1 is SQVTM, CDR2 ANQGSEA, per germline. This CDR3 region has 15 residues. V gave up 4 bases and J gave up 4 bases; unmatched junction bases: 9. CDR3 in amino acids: CSVGLVAGGYNEQFF. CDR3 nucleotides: TGCAGCGTTGGTCTCGTGGCGGGAGGTTACAATGAGCAGTTCTTC.

DNA for the CDR3: TGTGCCACCTTACCGGGGGAAATGAACACTGAAGCTTTCTTT. Translating gives CATLPGEMNTEAFF. The chain is built from TRBV6-6 and TRBJ1-1; maybe TRBD1 (5 bases). Germline CDR1 reads MNHNY; CDR2 reads SVGAGI (reference sequence). The CDR3 has 14 amino acids. V gave up 10 bases and J gave up 0 bases, with 15 bases separating them.

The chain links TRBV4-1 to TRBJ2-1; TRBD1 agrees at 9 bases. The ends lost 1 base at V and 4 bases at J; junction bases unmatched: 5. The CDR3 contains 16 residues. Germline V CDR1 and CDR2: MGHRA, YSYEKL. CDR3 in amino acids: CASSQVGGQGYNEQFF. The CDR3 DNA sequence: TGCGCCAGCAGCCAAGTAGGGGGACAGGGATACAATGAGCAGTTCTTC.

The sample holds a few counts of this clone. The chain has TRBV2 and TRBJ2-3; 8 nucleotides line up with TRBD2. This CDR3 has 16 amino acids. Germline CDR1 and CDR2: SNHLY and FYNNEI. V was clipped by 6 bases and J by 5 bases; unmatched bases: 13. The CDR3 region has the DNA TGTGCCAGCAGGAAGGTTAGCGGGAATGATGGAGATACGCAGTATTTT. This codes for CASRKVSGNDGDTQYF.

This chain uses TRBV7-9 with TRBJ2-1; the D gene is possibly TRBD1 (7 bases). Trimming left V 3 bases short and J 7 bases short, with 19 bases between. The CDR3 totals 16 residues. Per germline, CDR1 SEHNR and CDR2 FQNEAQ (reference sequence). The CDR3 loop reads CASSFPRGQGGNEQFF. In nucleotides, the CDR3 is TGTGCCAGCAGCTTCCCGCGAGGGCAGGGGGGAAATGAGCAGTTCTTC. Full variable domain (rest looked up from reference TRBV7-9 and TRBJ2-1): DTGVSQNPRHKITKRGQNVTFRCDPISEHNRLYWYRQTLGQGPEFLTYFQNEAQLEKSRLLSDRFSAERPKGSFSTLEIQRTEQGDSAMYLCASSFPRGQGGNEQFFGPGTRLTVL.

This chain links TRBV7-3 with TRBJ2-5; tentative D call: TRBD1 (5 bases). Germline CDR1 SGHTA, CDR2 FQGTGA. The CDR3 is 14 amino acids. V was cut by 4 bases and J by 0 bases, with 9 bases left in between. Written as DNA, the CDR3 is TGTGCCAGCAGCTGGTCAGGGAACCAAGAGACCCAGTACTTC. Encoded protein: CASSWSGNQETQYF.

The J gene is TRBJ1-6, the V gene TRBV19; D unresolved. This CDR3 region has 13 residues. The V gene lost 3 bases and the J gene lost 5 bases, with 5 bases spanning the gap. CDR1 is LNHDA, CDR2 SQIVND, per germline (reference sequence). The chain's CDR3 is CASSIRDNSPLHF. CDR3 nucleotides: TGTGCCAGTAGTATTCGGGATAATTCACCCCTCCACTTT.

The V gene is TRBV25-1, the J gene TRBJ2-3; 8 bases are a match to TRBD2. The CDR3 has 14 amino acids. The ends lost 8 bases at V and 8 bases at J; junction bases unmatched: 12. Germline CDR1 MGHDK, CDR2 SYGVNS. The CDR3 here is CASSRGGLRGTQYF. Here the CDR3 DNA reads TGTGCCAGCTCCCGGGGGGGCCTAAGGGGTACGCAGTATTTT.

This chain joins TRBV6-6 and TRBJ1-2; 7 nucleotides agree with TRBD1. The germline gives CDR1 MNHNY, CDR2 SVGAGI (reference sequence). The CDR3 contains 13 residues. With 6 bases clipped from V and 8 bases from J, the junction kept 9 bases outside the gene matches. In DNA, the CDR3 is TGTGCCAGCAGCCTCAGACAGGGAGGAGGCTACACCTTC. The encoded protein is CASSLRQGGGYTF.

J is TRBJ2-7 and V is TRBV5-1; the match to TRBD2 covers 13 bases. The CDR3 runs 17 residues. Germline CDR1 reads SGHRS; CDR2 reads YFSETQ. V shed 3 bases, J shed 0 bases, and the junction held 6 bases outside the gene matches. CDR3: CASSSGTSGKSSYEQYF. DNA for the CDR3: TGCGCCAGCAGCTCCGGGACTAGCGGGAAGTCCTCCTACGAGCAGTACTTC. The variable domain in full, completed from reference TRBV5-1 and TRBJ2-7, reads KAGVTQTPRYLIKTRGQQVTLSCSPISGHRSVSWYQQTPGQGLQFLFEYFSETQRNKGNFPGRFSGRQFSNSRSEMNVSTLELGDSALYLCASSSGTSGKSSYEQYFGPGTRLTVT.

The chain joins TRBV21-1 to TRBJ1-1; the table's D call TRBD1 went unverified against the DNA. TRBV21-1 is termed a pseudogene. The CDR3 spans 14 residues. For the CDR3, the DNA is TGTGCCAGCAGCCACAGGGGGTTGAACACTGAAGCTTTCTTT. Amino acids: CASSHRGLNTEAFF.

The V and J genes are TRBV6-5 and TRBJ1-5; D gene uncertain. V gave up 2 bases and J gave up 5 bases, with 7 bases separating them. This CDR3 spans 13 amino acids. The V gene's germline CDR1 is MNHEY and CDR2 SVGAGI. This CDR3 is CASSYGEYQPQHF. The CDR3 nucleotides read TGTGCCAGCAGTTACGGGGAGTATCAGCCCCAGCATTTT.

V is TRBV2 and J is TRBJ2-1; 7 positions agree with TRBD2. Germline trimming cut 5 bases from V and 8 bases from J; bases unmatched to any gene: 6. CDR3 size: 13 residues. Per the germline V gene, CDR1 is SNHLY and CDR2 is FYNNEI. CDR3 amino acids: CASSWGLNDEQFF. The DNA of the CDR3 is TGTGCCAGCAGTTGGGGACTAAACGATGAGCAGTTCTTC.

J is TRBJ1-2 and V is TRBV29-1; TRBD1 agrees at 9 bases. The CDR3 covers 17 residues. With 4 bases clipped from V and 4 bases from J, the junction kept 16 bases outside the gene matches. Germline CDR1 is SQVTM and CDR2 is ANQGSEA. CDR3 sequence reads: CSVVVDPSDRGSYGYTF. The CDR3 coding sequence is TGCAGCGTTGTCGTCGACCCGTCGGACAGGGGAAGCTATGGCTACACCTTC.

The CDR3 loop reads CAGGAGNQPQHF. The CDR3 DNA sequence: TGTGCCGGGGGGGCTGGGAATCAGCCCCAGCATTTT. V gene TRBV2 combines with J gene TRBJ1-5, with a weak D call TRBD1 (6 bases). CDR3 length: 12 residues. CDR1 SNHLY and CDR2 FYNNEI come from the germline V gene. Deletions cut 11 bases from V and 4 bases from J, with 12 bases between.

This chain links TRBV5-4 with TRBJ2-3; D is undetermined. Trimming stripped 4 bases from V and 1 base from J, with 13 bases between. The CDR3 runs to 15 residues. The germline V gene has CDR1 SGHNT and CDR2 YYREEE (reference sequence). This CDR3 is CASSRGSTRTDTQYF. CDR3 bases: TGTGCCAGCAGCCGAGGATCGACCCGCACAGATACGCAGTATTTT.

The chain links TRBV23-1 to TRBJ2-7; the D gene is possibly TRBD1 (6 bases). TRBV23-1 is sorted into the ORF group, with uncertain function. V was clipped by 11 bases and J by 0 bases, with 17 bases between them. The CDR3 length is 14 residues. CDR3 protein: CAGPGRGNSYEQYF. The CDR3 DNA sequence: TGCGCCGGGCCTGGAAGGGGGAACTCCTACGAGCAGTACTTC.

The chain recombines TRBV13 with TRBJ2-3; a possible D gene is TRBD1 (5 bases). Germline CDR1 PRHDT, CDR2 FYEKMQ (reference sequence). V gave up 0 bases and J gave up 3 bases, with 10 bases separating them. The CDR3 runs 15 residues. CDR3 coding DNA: TGTGCCAGCAGCTTAGGGGGGCGCCCTACAGATACGCAGTATTTT. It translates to CASSLGGRPTDTQYF.

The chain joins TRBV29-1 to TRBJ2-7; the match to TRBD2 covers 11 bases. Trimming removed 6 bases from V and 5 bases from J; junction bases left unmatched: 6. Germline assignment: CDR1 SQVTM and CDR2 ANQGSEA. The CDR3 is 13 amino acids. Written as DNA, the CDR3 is TGCAGCGTACATAGCGGGGGGGCTGACGAGCAGTACTTC. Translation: CSVHSGGADEQYF.

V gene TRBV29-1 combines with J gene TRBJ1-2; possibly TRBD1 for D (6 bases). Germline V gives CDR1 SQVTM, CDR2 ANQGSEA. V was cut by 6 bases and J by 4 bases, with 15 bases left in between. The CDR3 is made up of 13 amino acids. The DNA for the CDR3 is TGCAGCGTCCTCCAGACAGGCCGCTATGGCTACACCTTC. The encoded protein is CSVLQTGRYGYTF. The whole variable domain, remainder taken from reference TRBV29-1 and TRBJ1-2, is SAVISQKPSRDICQRGTSLTIQCQVDSQVTMMFWYRQQPGQSLTLIATANQGSEATYESGFVIDKFPISRPNLTFSTLTVSNMSPEDSSIYLCSVLQTGRYGYTFGSGTRLTVV.

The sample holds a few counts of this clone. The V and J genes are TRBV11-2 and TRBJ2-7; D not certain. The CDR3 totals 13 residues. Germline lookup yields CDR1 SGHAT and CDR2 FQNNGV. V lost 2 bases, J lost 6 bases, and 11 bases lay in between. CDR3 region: CASSLIPVSEQYF. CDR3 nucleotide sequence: TGTGCCAGCAGCTTAATCCCAGTCAGCGAGCAGTACTTC.

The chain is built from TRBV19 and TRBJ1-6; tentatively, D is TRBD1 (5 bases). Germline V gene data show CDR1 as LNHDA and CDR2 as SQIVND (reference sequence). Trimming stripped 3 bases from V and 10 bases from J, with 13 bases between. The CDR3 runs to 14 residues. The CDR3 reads CASSMGGDRSPLHF. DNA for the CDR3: TGTGCCAGTAGTATGGGGGGGGATAGATCACCCCTCCACTTT.